Included here is one TCR beta chain sequence, with context. The PCR made use of 60 Vbeta and 13 Jbeta primers. The repertoire was sequenced with immunoSEQ multiplex PCR; TCRdb's copy has only in-frame clones and lacks some. The sample holds about 200,000 clones, more than 60% seen once. CDR1 and CDR2 from the germline V gene are SEHNR and FQNEAQ (reference sequence). With V trimmed by 5 bases and J by 3 bases, 22 bases remained unmatched. This CDR3 region has 19 residues. The sample comes from a study of cytomegalovirus exposure and HLA in healthy donors. The chain uses TRBV7-9 and TRBJ2-7; 7 nucleotides agree with TRBD1. The sequencing sample was made of PBMCs. The receptor's source is a man between 50 and 59 years old in good health and CMV-seronegative. Here the CDR3 reads CASSPPSHKPGQTFYEQYF. CDR3 DNA sequence: TGTGCCAGCAGCCCCCCATCACATAAACCGGGACAGACCTTCTACGAGCAGTACTTC. The full variable domain, its missing parts supplied by reference TRBV7-9 and TRBJ2-7, is DTGVSQNPRHKITKRGQNVTFRCDPISEHNRLYWYRQTLGQGPEFLTYFQNEAQLEKSRLLSDRFSAERPKGSFSTLEIQRTEQGDSAMYLCASSPPSHKPGQTFYEQYFGPGTRLTVT.